Below are 22 T cell receptor beta chains sequenced from a single sample in a study of cytomegalovirus exposure and HLA in healthy donors. Sequenced by immunoSEQ multiplex PCR; TCRdb stores in-frame clones only, minus some. Here the sample spans fewer than 350,000 clones, roughly 90% being singletons. The sequenced sample was PBMCs. The source is a woman aged 18-29 years in good health and CMV-seronegative.

This clone was seen a single time. V gene TRBV28 combines with J gene TRBJ1-4, with D perhaps TRBD1 (5 bases). CDR3 length: 15 amino acids. The germline V gene encodes CDR1 MDHEN and CDR2 SYDVKM. V was pared by 2 bases and J by 5 bases, with 12 bases between. The DNA of the CDR3 is TGTGCCAGCAGTTTAGGCAGGGTTCACAATGAAAAACTGTTTTTT. Translating it yields CASSLGRVHNEKLFF. Using reference TRBV28 and TRBJ1-4 for the parts outside the CDR3, the full variable domain is DVKVTQSSRYLVKRTGEKVFLECVQDMDHENMFWYRQDPGLGLRLIYFSYDVKMKEKGDIPEGYSVSREKKERFSLILESASTNQTSMYLCASSLGRVHNEKLFFGSGTQLSVL.

The chain carries TRBV5-4 and TRBJ2-5, with 9 bases matching TRBD2. This CDR3 spans 15 amino acids. Germline V CDR1 and CDR2: SGHNT, YYREEE (reference sequence). V lost 1 base and J lost 13; bases outside the gene matches: 14. CDR3 residues: CASSLWVEREARWYF. CDR3 coding DNA: TGTGCCAGCAGCTTGTGGGTCGAGCGGGAGGCCCGGTGGTACTTC.

CDR3 in DNA: TGTGCCAGCAGTTCCGAAGCGGGAAGGGAGGGGAATGAGCAGTTCTTC. Amino acids: CASSSEAGREGNEQFF. The genes are TRBV27 and TRBJ2-1, with 7 positions matching TRBD2. The junction had 13 bases not matched to a gene; V was cut back by 4 bases and J by 7 bases. The germline V gene has CDR1 MNHEY and CDR2 SMNVEV (reference sequence). This CDR3 comprises 16 residues.

This clone was recorded only once. The genes are TRBV27 and TRBJ2-3; 14 nucleotides line up with TRBD2. The CDR3 extends over 17 amino acids. Per the germline V gene, CDR1 is MNHEY and CDR2 is SMNVEV (reference sequence). The V segment lost 7 bases and the J segment 0 bases; nucleotides outside the gene matches: 6. CDR3: CASMTGTSGRSTDTQYF. In nucleotides, the CDR3 is TGTGCCAGCATGACCGGGACTAGCGGGAGAAGCACAGATACGCAGTATTTT.

The chain employs TRBV5-6 and TRBJ1-1; D possibly corresponds to TRBD1 (5 bases). The germline gives CDR1 SGHDT, CDR2 YYEEEE. The CDR3 consists of 12 residues. V lost 2 bases to trimming and J lost 11 bases, with 13 bases between them. The CDR3 reads CASSLKGLKAFF. CDR3 in DNA: TGTGCCAGCAGCTTAAAGGGGCTGAAGGCTTTCTTT.

The J gene is TRBJ2-5, the V gene TRBV18; D might be TRBD2 (5 bases). This CDR3 is built from 15 residues. Trimming cost V 4 bases and J 2 bases, with 14 bases left between them. Germline V gene sequence: CDR1 KGHSH, CDR2 LQKENI. CDR3 DNA: TGTGCCAGCTCACTTTTCTCGGACTCTCAAGAGACCCAGTACTTC. This gives the protein CASSLFSDSQETQYF.

The rearrangement uses TRBV30 and TRBJ2-7; no definite D call. This CDR3 is built from 11 residues. CDR1 is GTSNPN and CDR2 is SVGIG in the germline V gene (reference sequence). Trimming left V 1 base short and J 4 bases short, with 5 bases between. The CDR3 region has the DNA TGTGCCTGGAGTGCACTATACGAGCAGTACTTC. This translates into CAWSALYEQYF.

A remark on this clone: Mismatch with germline at one junction end may stem from a read error. V and J are TRBV5-1 and TRBJ1-2; the D gene is possibly TRBD1 (6 bases). The CDR3 is made up of 12 amino acids. Germline CDR1 reads SGHRS; CDR2 reads YFSETQ. DNA of the CDR3: TGCGCCAGCAGCACCACAGGGCCCGGCGGCTCCTTC. This sequence encodes CASSTTGPGGSF.

The chain uses TRBV11-2 and TRBJ1-3; TRBD1 might be the D (6 bases). V was shortened by 7 bases and J by 1 base, with 17 bases between the two germline ends. The CDR3 is made up of 16 amino acids. Germline V gives CDR1 SGHAT, CDR2 FQNNGV. CDR3 sequence: CASTRSQGSSGNTIYF. In nucleotides, the CDR3 is TGTGCCAGCACTAGGTCACAGGGTTCTTCTGGAAACACCATATATTTT.

CDR3: CASSQDSIGNTIYF. In DNA form, the CDR3 reads TGTGCCAGCAGTCAAGACAGTATCGGAAACACCATATATTTT. The chain combines TRBV27 with TRBJ1-3, with D possibly being TRBD1 (5 bases). Deletions cut 5 bases from V and 4 bases from J, with 12 bases between. The CDR3 extends over 14 amino acids. Germline CDR1 and CDR2: MNHEY and SMNVEV (reference sequence).

As regards this clone: At the DNA level, this CDR3 is encoded by other sequences in the same sample as well. CDR3 loop: CASSERETQYF. The DNA of the CDR3 is TGTGCCAGCAGTGAACGGGAGACCCAGTACTTC. J is TRBJ2-5 and V is TRBV2, with D hard to call. V dropped 2 bases and J dropped 5 bases, with 3 bases sitting between them. Germline V gene sequence: CDR1 SNHLY, CDR2 FYNNEI. The CDR3 extends over 11 amino acids.

The CDR3, as DNA: TGTGCCAGTAGTATTCTGGAGGGAGCCACTGAAGCTTTCTTT. Its translation is CASSILEGATEAFF. The chain has TRBV19 and TRBJ1-1; D not certain. The CDR3 contains 14 residues. The germline gives CDR1 LNHDA, CDR2 SQIVND (reference sequence). The V and J ends lost 3 bases and 4 bases respectively, with 12 bases between them. The variable domain in full, completed from reference TRBV19 and TRBJ1-1, reads DGGITQSPKYLFRKEGQNVTLSCEQNLNHDAMYWYRQDPGQGLRLIYYSQIVNDFQKGDIAEGYSVSREKKESFPLTVTSAQKNPTAFYLCASSILEGATEAFFGQGTRLTVV.

The sample holds one count of this clone. The chain has TRBV7-8 and TRBJ2-1, with D possibly being TRBD2 (6 bases). The CDR3 runs 14 residues. V was shortened by 3 bases and J by 8 bases, with 14 bases between the two germline ends. The germline V gene encodes CDR1 SGHVS and CDR2 FQNEAQ. Written as DNA, the CDR3 is TGTGCCAGCAGCTTTGCGGGACCTAGGGATGAGCAGTTCTTC. Its protein product is CASSFAGPRDEQFF.

The CDR3 nucleotides read TGTGCCAGTAGTATTTCGAGAGGCTATAATTCACCCCTCCACTTT. It specifies CASSISRGYNSPLHF. The gene calls are TRBV19 and TRBJ1-6; unclear D gene. V was cut by 3 bases and J by 3 bases, with 9 bases left in between. CDR3 length equals 15 residues. Germline V gene lookup returns CDR1 LNHDA and CDR2 SQIVND (reference sequence).

J is TRBJ2-7 and V is TRBV9; 7 bases align to TRBD1. The junction had 7 bases not matched to a gene; V was cut back by 4 bases and J by 0 bases. Germline loops: CDR1 SGDLS, CDR2 YYNGEE. CDR3 length: 15 residues. CDR3 protein: CASSPSGQDSYEQYF. The CDR3 nucleotides are TGTGCCAGCAGCCCAAGTGGACAGGACTCCTACGAGCAGTACTTC.

The CDR3 DNA is TGCAGCGCTGAGGGGGCCCGGTGGGATGAGCAGTTCTTC. Amino acid sequence: CSAEGARWDEQFF. This chain links TRBV29-1 with TRBJ2-1; 7 bases agree with TRBD1. V lost 7 bases, J lost 8 bases, and 11 bases stayed unmatched. The germline V gene has CDR1 SQVTM and CDR2 ANQGSEA. The CDR3 is 13 amino acids.

Details on this clone: The same CDR3 also results from other DNA sequences found in this sample. This rearrangement joins TRBV28 to TRBJ2-2; possibly TRBD1 for D (5 bases). Trimming shortened V by 3 bases and J by 1 base, and 9 bases separated the two germline ends. Germline V gene sequence: CDR1 MDHEN, CDR2 SYDVKM. The CDR3 consists of 15 residues. The CDR3 DNA reads TGTGCCAGCAGTTTGGGGCAGATGAACACCGGGGAGCTGTTTTTT. Encoded protein: CASSLGQMNTGELFF.

The count of this clone is one. The J gene is TRBJ1-1, the V gene TRBV15; D uncertain. This CDR3 has 13 amino acids. V lost 2 bases, J lost 4 bases, and 8 bases lay in between. The germline CDR1 and CDR2 sequences are LNHNV and YYDKDF (reference sequence). CDR3 region: CATSRHSATEAFF. For the CDR3, the DNA is TGTGCCACCAGCAGACACTCTGCCACTGAAGCTTTCTTT.

This clone is a singleton in its sample. This CDR3 is CASSLKTTGGLTDTQYF. CDR3 DNA: TGCGCCAGCAGCTTGAAAACGACAGGGGGCCTAACAGATACGCAGTATTTT. J is TRBJ2-3 and V is TRBV5-1; 10 bases align to TRBD1. V lost 1 base, J lost 3 bases, and 8 bases stayed unmatched. This CDR3 comprises 17 residues. Germline V gene data show CDR1 as SGHRS and CDR2 as YFSETQ. Full variable domain (outside the CDR3, taken from reference TRBV5-1 and TRBJ2-3): KAGVTQTPRYLIKTRGQQVTLSCSPISGHRSVSWYQQTPGQGLQFLFEYFSETQRNKGNFPGRFSGRQFSNSRSEMNVSTLELGDSALYLCASSLKTTGGLTDTQYFGPGTRLTVL.

This clone was detected a few times. This chain uses TRBV30 with TRBJ1-6, with D maybe TRBD1 (5 bases). The CDR3 sequence is 14 residues long. Germline values: CDR1 GTSNPN, CDR2 SVGIG (reference sequence). V was cut by 2 bases and J by 6 bases, with 11 bases left in between. The CDR3 nucleotides read TGTGCCTGGAGTACGGAGGGGCTTAATTCACCCCTCCACTTT. Protein sequence: CAWSTEGLNSPLHF.

The chain employs TRBV19 and TRBJ2-7; 11 positions match TRBD2. After removal of 5 bases from V and 5 bases from J, the junction contained 5 bases not matched to a gene. From germline, CDR1 is LNHDA and CDR2 SQIVND (reference sequence). This CDR3 is built from 14 residues. This chain's CDR3 is CASSVAGGPDEQYF. DNA of the CDR3: TGTGCCAGTAGTGTAGCGGGAGGGCCCGACGAGCAGTACTTC.

V gene TRBV7-3 combines with J gene TRBJ1-4; a possible D gene is TRBD1 (5 bases). Germline loops: CDR1 SGHTA, CDR2 FQGTGA. Trimming removed 6 bases from V and 11 bases from J, with 16 bases in between. The CDR3 is made up of 13 amino acids. The CDR3 loop is CASSASVGGKLFF. In DNA, the CDR3 is TGTGCCAGCAGTGCTTCCGTCGGGGGTAAACTGTTTTTT.